This T cell receptor (beta chain) originates from a study of lymphopenia after photon versus proton radiotherapy. Germline lookup yields CDR1 SQVTM and CDR2 ANQGSEA. The CDR3 is 13 residues long. Trimming removed 6 bases from V and 4 bases from J, with 15 bases in between. Some clones are missing from TCRdb's copy, which holds only in-frame ones; the method was immunoSEQ multiplex PCR. The table shows tens of thousands of clones, with 75% to 90% occurring only once. The sample in question was peripheral blood, obtained from a patient treated with proton-based radiotherapy. The chain carries TRBV29-1 and TRBJ1-1; the D is unclear. The clonotype was recovered from an elderly man with esophageal cancer. CDR3 in DNA: TGCAGCGTGCTTAGGTGGGGAGGCACTGAAGCTTTCTTT. Translation gives CSVLRWGGTEAFF. Together with reference TRBV29-1 and TRBJ1-1, the CDR3 gives the full variable domain: SAVISQKPSRDICQRGTSLTIQCQVDSQVTMMFWYRQQPGQSLTLIATANQGSEATYESGFVIDKFPISRPNLTFSTLTVSNMSPEDSSIYLCSVLRWGGTEAFFGQGTRLTVV.